A single sample gave rise to the 29 T cell receptor beta chains below, sequenced in a study of blood T cells in healthy people across ages. PCR was performed a second time for 7 to 11 cycles using a sample-barcoded 5' primer and a J-beta primer mix. TCRdb reprocessed the 5' RACE reads with MiXCR, giving one entry per CDR3 protein. The repertoire holds hundreds of thousands of distinct CDR3 sequences, with 40% to 65% as singletons. Material: blood. Receptor source: a woman aged 80 or over in good health.

In its sample, this clonotype was seen many times. The chain employs TRBV3-1 and TRBJ1-6; a possible D gene is TRBD1 (5 bases). This CDR3 spans 15 amino acids. V dropped 0 bases and J dropped 10 bases, with 13 bases sitting between them. Germline-derived CDR1 and CDR2 are LGHDT and YNNKEL (reference sequence). The chain's CDR3 is CASSQDPQGRSPLHF. As DNA, the CDR3 is TGTGCCAGCAGCCAAGATCCGCAGGGAAGGTCACCCCTCCACTTT.

CDR3 nucleotide sequence: TGTGCCATCAGTACGGTCGGGAGGGCCCTCGAGACCCAGTACTTC. Translation: CAISTVGRALETQYF. The chain combines TRBV10-3 with TRBJ2-5; 8 bases are shared with TRBD2. The CDR3 length is 15 residues. Germline CDR1 is ENHRY and CDR2 is SYGVKD. With 5 bases clipped from V and 5 bases from J, the junction kept 10 bases outside the gene matches.

The chain is built from TRBV30 and TRBJ2-1; 7 nucleotides match TRBD1. Germline CDR1 GTSNPN, CDR2 SVGIG (reference sequence). V shed 3 bases, J shed 3 bases, and the junction held 5 bases outside the gene matches. The CDR3 has 14 residues. The CDR3 region is CAWSRDSFYNEQFF. The CDR3 nucleotides read TGTGCCTGGAGCCGGGACAGTTTCTACAATGAGCAGTTCTTC.

Concerning this clonotype: A much larger clone is a single base away; this may be a read error. This chain uses TRBV25-1 with TRBJ1-6, with a tentative D call TRBD1 (5 bases). Germline V gene data show CDR1 as MGHDK and CDR2 as SYGVNS. Trimming cost V 4 bases and J 8 bases, with 9 bases left between them. The CDR3 has 13 residues. CDR3 sequence: CASSAKQDSPLHF. CDR3 nucleotide sequence: TGTGCCAGCAGTGCCAAACAGGATTCACCCCTCCACTTT. The complete variable domain, with remaining parts taken from reference TRBV25-1 and TRBJ1-6, reads EADIYQTPRYLVIGTGKKITLECSQTMGHDKMYWYQQDPGMELHLIHYSYGVNSTEKGDLSSESTVSRIRTEHFPLTLESARPSHTSQYLCASSAKQDSPLHFGNGTRLTVT.

This clonotype was recorded many times. The rearrangement uses TRBV6-5 and TRBJ2-7, with 9 bases fitting TRBD2. This CDR3 is 14 amino acids long. J was trimmed by 5 bases and V by 6 bases; bases with no gene match: 8. In germline, CDR1 is MNHEY, CDR2 SVGAGI. CDR3 nucleotide sequence: TGTGCCAGCAGCCCGGGCGGGAGGGTGCACGAGCAGTACTTC. It encodes CASSPGGRVHEQYF.

This clonotype showed up just a few times. The genes are TRBV28 and TRBJ1-1; D perhaps matches TRBD1 (5 bases). Germline CDR1 and CDR2: MDHEN and SYDVKM. The CDR3 runs to 15 residues. Trimming removed 4 bases from V and 5 bases from J, with 17 bases in between. The CDR3 DNA reads TGTGCCAGCAGTTATTTTGGGGCCTCGGGGACTGAAGCTTTCTTT. It translates to CASSYFGASGTEAFF.

On this clonotype: Being one base from a much bigger clone, this may be a read error. The genes are TRBV29-1 and TRBJ1-4; tentatively, D is TRBD1 (5 bases). V lost 4 bases, J lost 5 bases, and 17 bases lay in between. Germline V gene sequence: CDR1 SQVTM, CDR2 ANQGSEA. The CDR3 extends over 15 amino acids. The CDR3 DNA reads as TGCAGCGTTGGGTACTCTCAGGGTCCGAATGAAAAACTGTTTTTT. This encodes CSVGYSQGPNEKLFF.

This clonotype showed up just once. This sequence joins TRBV7-2 and TRBJ2-1, with 9 bases identical to TRBD2. CDR3 size: 15 residues. V gave up 5 bases and J gave up 5 bases; unmatched junction bases: 7. CDR1 is SGHTA, CDR2 FQGNSA, per germline. CDR3 DNA: TGTGCCAGCAGCATTTCTAGCGGGATCCACAATGAGCAGTTCTTC. Its translation: CASSISSGIHNEQFF.

A few counts support this clonotype. The chain's CDR3 is CASSFPDYPRETQYF. CDR3 sequence (DNA): TGCGCCAGCAGCTTTCCGGACTACCCTCGGGAGACCCAGTACTTC. The chain is built from TRBV5-1 and TRBJ2-5; D may be TRBD2 (6 bases). The CDR3 spans 15 residues. Trimming removed 2 bases at V and 5 bases at J, with 16 bases between. Per germline, CDR1 SGHRS and CDR2 YFSETQ.

The sample holds many counts of this clonotype. The CDR3 nucleotides read TGTGCCAGCAGTCCCCAGACCACCTACAATGAGCAGTTCTTC. This translates into CASSPQTTYNEQFF. The V call is TRBV12-3 or TRBV12-4, the J call TRBJ2-1; D call uncertain. CDR3 size: 14 residues. The ends were cut back, 5 bases at V and 2 bases at J, with 10 bases in the middle.

This clonotype was recorded at least ten times. The rearrangement uses TRBV4-2 and TRBJ2-7; maybe TRBD2 (5 bases). Germline CDR1 and CDR2: LGHNA and YNFKEQ. This CDR3 spans 15 amino acids. V shed 1 base and J shed 0 bases, with 10 bases lying between them. As DNA, the CDR3 is TGTGCCAGCAGCCAAGTGACGGGGTCCTCCTACGAGCAGTACTTC. This codes for CASSQVTGSSYEQYF.

V is TRBV15 and J is TRBJ2-7; D is unclear. The CDR3 is 13 amino acids. CDR1 is LNHNV, CDR2 YYDKDF, per germline (reference sequence). The germline V and J ends were trimmed by 0 bases and 7 bases, with 10 bases remaining between them. The CDR3 sequence: CATSRDRYYEQYF. The CDR3 coding sequence is TGTGCCACCAGCAGAGATCGATACTATGAGCAGTACTTC.

The chain uses TRBV6-5 and TRBJ2-1; TRBD2 matches 8 bases. In germline, CDR1 is MNHEY, CDR2 SVGAGI. The CDR3 runs to 14 residues. After removal of 8 bases from V and 5 bases from J, the junction contained 8 bases not matched to a gene. DNA of the CDR3: TGTGCCAGCTTCAGCGGGAGCAGGGACAATGAGCAGTTCTTC. It translates to CASFSGSRDNEQFF.

Notes on this clonotype: A much larger clone sits a single nucleotide away, making a read error possible. In nucleotides, the CDR3 is TGTGCCAGCAGCTTGGGACAGGTTATCTACAATGAGCAGTACTTC. Translation: CASSLGQVIYNEQYF. The J gene is TRBJ2-1, the V gene TRBV7-2; TRBD1 matches at 8 bases. The closer fit of TRBJ2-7 to the DNA end suggests the J call may be wrong. The CDR3 covers 15 residues. Germline values: CDR1 SGHTA, CDR2 FQGNSA.

For this clonotype: A much larger clone lies one base from this, so it may be a read error. The rearrangement uses TRBV10-2 and TRBJ2-3; D gene uncertain. Germline V lookup: CDR1 WSHSY, CDR2 SAAADI. The CDR3 is made up of 14 amino acids. V lost 8 bases and J lost 2, with 14 bases in between. CDR3 protein: CASVEPHPTDTQYF. CDR3 in DNA: TGCGCCAGCGTGGAGCCCCACCCCACAGATACGCAGTATTTT.

The chain uses TRBV2 and TRBJ2-4; TRBD1 agrees at 8 bases. With 9 bases clipped from V and 3 bases from J, the junction kept 10 bases outside the gene matches. The CDR3 contains 15 residues. CDR1 is SNHLY and CDR2 is FYNNEI in the germline V gene. CDR3 sequence reads: CASRATTGGKNIQYF. The CDR3 nucleotides read TGTGCCAGTAGAGCCACAACAGGGGGCAAAAACATTCAGTACTTC.

The chain joins TRBV20-1 to TRBJ2-5, with D possibly being TRBD2 (5 bases). Germline V CDR1 and CDR2: DFQATT, SNEGSKA (reference sequence). V was cut by 1 base and J by 5 bases, with 11 bases left in between. The CDR3 totals 13 residues. DNA for the CDR3: TGCAGTGCTAGAGTGGACTCTCTGGAGACCCAGTACTTC. Protein sequence: CSARVDSLETQYF.

The chain combines TRBV5-8 with TRBJ1-2; TRBD1 aligns across 9 bases. This CDR3 contains 16 residues. V trimming: 1 base; J trimming: 2 bases; junction bases outside the gene matches: 6. From germline, CDR1 is SGHTS and CDR2 YDEGEE. CDR3 DNA: TGTGCCAGCAGCTTGTACAGGGGGCAGTCGAACTATGGCTACACCTTC. This gives the protein CASSLYRGQSNYGYTF.

This clonotype was detected ten times or more. The CDR3 coding sequence is TGCGCCAGCAGCTTGGCCCTGGAGGGGGACTATGGCTACACCTTC. Protein sequence: CASSLALEGDYGYTF. J is TRBJ1-2 and V is TRBV5-1, with D maybe TRBD1 (6 bases). Trimming shortened V by 0 bases and J by 3 bases, and 12 bases separated the two germline ends. Germline V gene lookup returns CDR1 SGHRS and CDR2 YFSETQ. This CDR3 region has 15 residues. Together with reference TRBV5-1 and TRBJ1-2, the CDR3 gives the full variable domain: KAGVTQTPRYLIKTRGQQVTLSCSPISGHRSVSWYQQTPGQGLQFLFEYFSETQRNKGNFPGRFSGRQFSNSRSEMNVSTLELGDSALYLCASSLALEGDYGYTFGSGTRLTVV.

This clonotype was recorded only once. The chain links TRBV4-1 to TRBJ2-7; D is uncertain. From germline, CDR1 is MGHRA and CDR2 YSYEKL. V was shortened by 4 bases and J by 2 bases, with 12 bases between the two germline ends. The CDR3 length is 14 residues. CDR3 region: CASSLQEETYEQYF. The CDR3, as DNA: TGCGCCAGCAGCCTCCAAGAGGAAACCTACGAGCAGTACTTC.

V and J are TRBV5-1 and TRBJ2-7; the D gene is possibly TRBD1 (5 bases). The end of the DNA is better explained by TRBJ2-5, so the J call may be wrong. In germline, CDR1 is SGHRS, CDR2 YFSETQ. This CDR3 has 11 amino acids. CDR3 sequence reads: CASRAGQTQYF. CDR3 nucleotides: TGCGCCAGCAGAGCAGGGCAGACCCAGTACTTC.

This CDR3 reads CASSVGAVAEAFF. The CDR3 DNA reads TGTGCCAGCAGCGTAGGCGCTGTGGCTGAAGCTTTCTTT. The chain combines TRBV7-6 with TRBJ1-1; D not certain. Deletions cut 5 bases from V and 6 bases from J, with 13 bases between. The CDR3 consists of 13 residues. Germline values: CDR1 SGHVS, CDR2 FNYEAQ.

The V and J genes are TRBV20-1 and TRBJ2-3; perhaps TRBD1 as D (5 bases). Germline lookup yields CDR1 DFQATT and CDR2 SNEGSKA (reference sequence). The CDR3 consists of 12 residues. Trimming pared 3 bases from V and 11 bases from J, leaving 15 bases between. As DNA, the CDR3 is TGCAGTGCTAGTAAGGGGCCCGATGAGCAGTATTTT. This gives the protein CSASKGPDEQYF.

The V gene is TRBV18, the J gene TRBJ2-5; 7 bases match TRBD1. The CDR3 totals 14 residues. Germline V lookup: CDR1 KGHSH, CDR2 LQKENI. Trimming at V came to 1 base and at J to 3 bases, leaving 2 bases not matched to a gene. CDR3 residues: CASSPRDSEETQYF. In nucleotides, the CDR3 is TGTGCCAGCTCACCACGGGACAGCGAAGAGACCCAGTACTTC. Supplemented by reference TRBV18 and TRBJ2-5, the full variable domain reads NAGVMQNPRHLVRRRGQEARLRCSPMKGHSHVYWYRQLPEEGLKFMVYLQKENIIDESGMPKERFSAEFPKEGPSILRIQQVVRGDSAAYFCASSPRDSEETQYFGPGTRLLVL.

A note on this clonotype: This sequence may be a read error, since a much larger clone differs from it by one base. The chain links TRBV20-1 to TRBJ2-1, with 8 bases matching TRBD1. The CDR3 totals 15 residues. Looked up from germline, CDR1 is DFQATT and CDR2 is SNEGSKA (reference sequence). V was clipped by 1 base and J by 10 bases; unmatched bases: 12. This chain's CDR3 is CSARAPQGASYEQFF. CDR3 nucleotides: TGCAGTGCTAGAGCCCCCCAGGGGGCAAGCTACGAGCAGTTCTTC.

This chain links TRBV20-1 with TRBJ2-1, with 8 bases fitting TRBD2. With 2 bases clipped from V and 8 bases from J, the junction kept 2 bases outside the gene matches. Germline V gene sequence: CDR1 DFQATT, CDR2 SNEGSKA (reference sequence). CDR3 length: 12 amino acids. CDR3 nucleotide sequence: TGCAGTGCTAGAAAGGGACTAGATGAGCAGTTCTTC. Amino acid sequence: CSARKGLDEQFF.

The chain combines TRBV11-1 with TRBJ2-2; 9 positions match TRBD2. Germline-derived CDR1 and CDR2 are SGHAT and FQDESV (reference sequence). V lost 5 bases to trimming and J lost 4 bases; unmatched junction nucleotides: 5. The CDR3 is made up of 15 amino acids. In DNA form, the CDR3 reads TGTGCCAGCAGCCCCCTAGCGGGACCCACCGGGGAGCTGTTTTTT. Translation: CASSPLAGPTGELFF.

V usage is TRBV12-3 or TRBV12-4 and J usage is TRBJ2-3; no firm D call. Trimming left V 3 bases short and J 1 base short, with 5 bases between. The CDR3 totals 13 residues. CDR3 region: CASSLKGTDTQYF. CDR3 DNA: TGTGCCAGCAGTTTGAAGGGCACAGATACGCAGTATTTT.

In this sample, this clonotype turned up a few times. V and J are TRBV12-3 or TRBV12-4 and TRBJ1-2; D gene unclear. The ends were cut back, 5 bases at V and 8 bases at J, with 12 bases in the middle. The CDR3 is 12 residues long. For the CDR3, the DNA is TGTGCCAGCAGTACCCGTCTATCCGGCTACACCTTC. Translating gives CASSTRLSGYTF.